This passage covers 15 T cell receptor beta chains from one sample sequenced in a study of PD-L1 blockade in urothelial cancer. The time point is: peripheral blood 6 weeks after treatment start. Repertoires were generated with immunoSEQ multiplex PCR, while TCRdb's copy carries only in-frame clones and drops some. The data contain roughly 28,000 clones, around 84% of them singletons. Sequences were derived from PBMCs, sampled around atezolizumab (anti-PD-L1) treatment. The receptors here all came from a man aged 65 to 79 with urothelial cancer.

CDR3 loop: CASRQGRNYGYTF. As DNA, the CDR3 is TGTGCCAGCCGACAGGGGAGGAACTATGGCTACACCTTC. The V call is TRBV19, the J call TRBJ1-2, with 8 bases matching TRBD1. The V gene end was trimmed by 9 bases and the J gene end by 2 bases; junction bases not matched to a gene: 5. The CDR3 length is 13 residues. The germline gives CDR1 LNHDA, CDR2 SQIVND (reference sequence). Based on the CDR3 plus reference TRBV19 and TRBJ1-2, the full variable domain is DGGITQSPKYLFRKEGQNVTLSCEQNLNHDAMYWYRQDPGQGLRLIYYSQIVNDFQKGDIAEGYSVSREKKESFPLTVTSAQKNPTAFYLCASRQGRNYGYTFGSGTRLTVV.

The chain employs TRBV7-2 and TRBJ2-3, with 10 bases identical to TRBD2. V gave up 5 bases and J gave up 5 bases; unmatched junction bases: 4. Germline CDR1 reads SGHTA; CDR2 reads FQGNSA. The CDR3 is 14 residues long. The CDR3, as DNA: TGTGCCAGCAGCCAAAGCGGGAGGGAAGATACGCAGTATTTT. Encoded protein: CASSQSGREDTQYF.

The chain combines TRBV6-1 with TRBJ2-1; D is undetermined. Trimming left V 3 bases short and J 4 bases short, with 4 bases between. Germline V gene sequence: CDR1 MNHNS, CDR2 SASEGT. This CDR3 contains 12 residues. CDR3: CASSESYNEQFF. The DNA for the CDR3 is TGTGCCAGCAGTGAGAGTTACAATGAGCAGTTCTTC.

This clone came up once. V usage is TRBV7-2 and J usage is TRBJ2-5; 9 bases are shared with TRBD2. The J call may be faulty, since TRBJ2-7 better matches the DNA end. Germline CDR1 reads SGHTA; CDR2 reads FQGNSA. This CDR3 region has 15 residues. The CDR3: CASSFRSGGPDEQYF. CDR3 sequence (DNA): TGTGCCAGCAGCTTCCGTAGCGGGGGCCCGGACGAGCAGTACTTC.

CDR3 sequence (DNA): TGTGCCAGCAGTGCGCCCGGGACAGCCCCCAGAGAGCAGTTCTTC. Its protein product is CASSAPGTAPREQFF. This chain joins TRBV7-9 and TRBJ2-1; 7 bases align to TRBD1. Germline values: CDR1 SEHNR, CDR2 FQNEAQ (reference sequence). The CDR3 extends over 15 amino acids. J lost 10 bases, V lost 6 bases, and 15 bases had no gene match.

The chain joins TRBV9 to TRBJ2-5; 8 bases are shared with TRBD2. In germline, CDR1 is SGDLS, CDR2 YYNGEE. V lost 2 bases, J lost 5 bases, and 8 bases stayed unmatched. The CDR3 runs to 15 residues. Written as DNA, the CDR3 is TGTGCCAGCAGCGTCGGGCGGGGGGTCGGGGAGACCCAGTACTTC. Translated: CASSVGRGVGETQYF.

This clone has just one count. The CDR3 DNA is TGCGCCAGCAGCTTGTCCTTCAATCAGCCCCAGCATTTT. It yields the protein CASSLSFNQPQHF. This chain uses TRBV5-1 with TRBJ1-5; unclear D gene. From germline, CDR1 is SGHRS and CDR2 YFSETQ. The CDR3 is 13 amino acids. V dropped 1 base and J dropped 3 bases, with 5 bases sitting between them.

J is TRBJ2-5 and V is TRBV11-2, with 8 bases aligning to TRBD2. CDR3 length equals 14 residues. Trimming took 2 bases from V and 3 from J; bases not matched to a gene: 2. Looked up from germline, CDR1 is SGHAT and CDR2 is FQNNGV. CDR3 sequence reads: CASSLNSGKETQYF. The CDR3 nucleotides are TGTGCCAGCAGCTTAAATAGCGGGAAAGAGACCCAGTACTTC.

This clone showed up just once. The V call is TRBV6-1, the J call TRBJ2-5; D unclear. The germline V and J ends were trimmed by 5 bases and 4 bases, with 14 bases remaining between them. The CDR3 is made up of 14 amino acids. Germline V lookup: CDR1 MNHNS, CDR2 SASEGT. CDR3 nucleotides: TGTGCCAGCAGTCAGACTGTAAGTGGAGAGACCCAGTACTTC. Amino acid sequence: CASSQTVSGETQYF.

This rearrangement joins TRBV14 to TRBJ2-7; a weak D match, TRBD2 (6 bases). V was clipped by 4 bases and J by 1 base, with 20 bases between them. Germline V gives CDR1 SGHDN, CDR2 FVKESK. The CDR3 is 17 amino acids. CDR3: CASSPLLSYRGSYEQYF. The CDR3 DNA is TGTGCCAGCAGCCCCTTACTTAGTTACCGGGGGTCCTACGAGCAGTACTTC.

The chain couples TRBV21-1 to TRBJ2-7; whether TRBD2, the table's D call, matches the DNA was not checked. TRBV21-1 is noted as a pseudogene. The CDR3 runs 14 residues. DNA for the CDR3: TGTGCCAGCAGCAAAGGCCCGGGGGTAGCGGGGCAGTACTTC. Its translation is CASSKGPGVAGQYF.

The J gene is TRBJ1-2, the V gene TRBV19, with a possible D match to TRBD1 (6 bases). Germline-derived CDR1 and CDR2 are LNHDA and SQIVND (reference sequence). This CDR3 has 13 residues. With 5 bases removed from V and 7 bases from J, the gap between germline ends came to 14 bases. The DNA for the CDR3 is TGTGCCAGTAGTCGACAGGAGGATGGTGGCTACACCTTC. Residues: CASSRQEDGGYTF.

V and J are TRBV7-9 and TRBJ1-3; D possibly corresponds to TRBD1 (6 bases). The V end lost 3 bases, the J end lost 0 bases, and 12 bases lay between the germline ends. There are 16 residues in the CDR3. Germline V gives CDR1 SEHNR, CDR2 FQNEAQ (reference sequence). Here the CDR3 reads CASSFDRSYSGNTIYF. CDR3 nucleotides: TGTGCCAGCAGCTTCGACAGGTCCTACTCTGGAAACACCATATATTTT. Supplemented by reference TRBV7-9 and TRBJ1-3, the full variable domain reads DTGVSQNPRHKITKRGQNVTFRCDPISEHNRLYWYRQTLGQGPEFLTYFQNEAQLEKSRLLSDRFSAERPKGSFSTLEIQRTEQGDSAMYLCASSFDRSYSGNTIYFGEGSWLTVV.

This clone was seen more than once but under ten times. The rearrangement joins TRBV30 to TRBJ1-3; 11 bases map to TRBD1. The CDR3 runs 16 residues. Germline-derived CDR1 and CDR2 are GTSNPN and SVGIG (reference sequence). The J segment lost 6 bases and the V segment lost 2 bases, leaving 9 bases of the junction unmatched. Here the CDR3 DNA reads TGTGCCTGGAGTACTCCCGGGACAGGGGGAAAAAACACCATATATTTT. Its translation is CAWSTPGTGGKNTIYF.

The chain uses TRBV28 and TRBJ1-2, with D hard to call. The CDR3 runs 17 residues. V was trimmed by 2 bases and J by 1 base, leaving 17 bases between them. The germline CDR1 and CDR2 sequences are MDHEN and SYDVKM. The CDR3 is CASSLMAGLKINYGYTF. Here the CDR3 DNA reads TGTGCCAGCAGTTTAATGGCAGGCCTGAAGATTAACTATGGCTACACCTTC.